These 26 T cell receptor beta chains share one sample of origin, sequenced in a study of T-cell reconstitution after alpha-beta-depleted transplantation in children (dated by TCRdb to the mid-2010s). The treatment or condition label of this sample denotes: allogeneic hematopoietic cell transplantation with graft depleted of TCRalphabeta T cells and CD19 B cells. Receptor amplification or capture employed PCR. TCRdb names Illumina HiSeq 2500 as the instrument used. To normalize quantification of the TCRbeta repertoire, the TCR libraries were built with molecular barcoding that relied on unique molecular identifiers. TCRdb itself trimmed the public reads at Q25 with fastp, ran MiXCR and retained productive beta chains. CDR3 protein sequences are deduplicated, and each keeps its most common genes and DNA. This sample holds 250,000 to 300,000 distinct CDR3 sequences; roughly 9.1% were observed only once. Roughly 7% of the sample comes from the top ten.

The input for sequencing was PBMCs, taken before TCRalphabeta/CD19-depleted stem cell transplant. The receptors stem from a boy in the first two years of life with acute myeloid leukemia, due to receive a stem cell transplant.

The sample holds many counts of this clonotype. The V call is TRBV28, the J call TRBJ2-7; D remains unclear. The germline V gene encodes CDR1 MDHEN and CDR2 SYDVKM. V was cut by 3 bases and J by 2 bases, with 14 bases left in between. The CDR3 spans 15 residues. The CDR3 reads CASSFQSATAYEQYF. For the CDR3, the DNA is TGTGCCAGCAGTTTCCAGTCCGCTACGGCCTACGAGCAGTACTTC.

This clonotype has at least ten counts. The chain recombines TRBV5-1 with TRBJ2-7; 11 nucleotides align to TRBD2. Germline values: CDR1 SGHRS, CDR2 YFSETQ. V trimming: 0 bases; J trimming: 0 bases; junction bases outside the gene matches: 8. The CDR3 spans 18 residues. The CDR3 loop reads CASSLALAGGGSSYEQYF. The CDR3 DNA follows: TGCGCCAGCAGCTTGGCGCTAGCGGGAGGAGGGAGCTCCTACGAGCAGTACTTC.

This clonotype appeared once. This may be a read error: a much more frequent sequence differs by one nucleotide. This chain links TRBV3-1 with TRBJ2-1, with 16 bases that match TRBD2. CDR3 length equals 19 residues. V trimming: 5 bases; J trimming: 0 bases; junction bases outside the gene matches: 7. Germline CDR1 and CDR2: LGHDT and YNNKEL (reference sequence). The CDR3 is CASSKVGLAGGSSYNEQFF. The DNA for the CDR3 is TGTGCCAGCAGCAAAGTGGGACTAGCGGGAGGGAGCTCCTACAATGAGCAGTTCTTC.

This clonotype occurred many times. The chain uses TRBV5-1 and TRBJ1-2; D unclear. V lost 7 bases to trimming and J lost 4 bases, with 8 bases between them. The CDR3 is 11 residues long. Germline V CDR1 and CDR2: SGHRS, YFSETQ. CDR3 bases: TGCGCCAGCTGGACGGGCTATGGCTACACCTTC. It is translated as CASWTGYGYTF.

Ten or more counts support this clonotype. The genes are TRBV6-6 and TRBJ2-5, with D tentatively TRBD1 or TRBD2 (5 bases each). The V end lost 4 bases, the J end lost 3 bases, and 9 bases lay between the germline ends. Germline CDR1 is MNHNY and CDR2 is SVGAGI (reference sequence). This CDR3 is built from 13 residues. The CDR3 coding sequence is TGTGCCAGCAGTTTTGGGACCGAAGAGACCCAGTACTTC. This encodes CASSFGTEETQYF.

The table lists this clonotype with many counts. The rearrangement uses TRBV5-1 and TRBJ1-5; D perhaps matches TRBD1 (5 bases). This CDR3 comprises 14 residues. Germline CDR1 reads SGHRS; CDR2 reads YFSETQ. V gave up 1 base and J gave up 7 bases, with 12 bases separating them. CDR3 region: CASSLWGAGQPQHF. CDR3 bases: TGCGCCAGCAGCTTGTGGGGCGCCGGACAGCCCCAGCATTTT.

At least ten counts were recorded for this clonotype. The chain carries TRBV25-1 and TRBJ2-2; D ambiguous. The CDR3 runs to 13 residues. V was pared by 0 bases and J by 6 bases, with 5 bases between. CDR1 is MGHDK, CDR2 SYGVNS, per germline. CDR3 residues: CASSEYGAGELFF. The CDR3 coding sequence is TGTGCCAGCAGTGAATATGGGGCCGGGGAGCTGTTTTTT.

This clonotype has ten or more counts. The V call is TRBV14, the J call TRBJ2-7, with 9 nucleotides matching TRBD1. V shed 4 bases and J 3 bases; nucleotides not matched to a gene: 10. The CDR3 is made up of 16 amino acids. Germline values: CDR1 SGHDN, CDR2 FVKESK. This CDR3 is CASSPWPGQGDYEQYF. The DNA of the CDR3 is TGTGCCAGCAGCCCCTGGCCGGGACAGGGAGACTACGAGCAGTACTTC.

This clonotype was found many times. V usage is TRBV9 and J usage is TRBJ2-1; 10 bases are a match to TRBD2. CDR1 is SGDLS and CDR2 is YYNGEE in the germline V gene. This CDR3 has 16 residues. The ends lost 4 bases at V and 4 bases at J; junction bases unmatched: 8. The CDR3 bases are TGTGCCAGCAGCTCCGAAGCGGGAGGGACTTACAATGAGCAGTTCTTC. This codes for CASSSEAGGTYNEQFF.

This clonotype was seen ten or more times. This chain connects TRBV27 to TRBJ2-7; the D gene is possibly TRBD2 (7 bases). The germline gives CDR1 MNHEY, CDR2 SMNVEV (reference sequence). Trimming shortened V by 6 bases and J by 3 bases, and 12 bases separated the two germline ends. The CDR3 loop spans 13 amino acids. DNA of the CDR3: TGTGCCAGCAGCTTAGGGGGGGGCTACGAGCAGTACTTC. It codes for CASSLGGGYEQYF.

Of note for this clonotype: This may be a read error, as it is one base from a much larger clone. V is TRBV11-1 and J is TRBJ2-3; TRBD1 matches at 7 bases. CDR3 length: 16 residues. V shed 8 bases and J 5 bases; nucleotides not matched to a gene: 16. Germline-derived CDR1 and CDR2 are SGHAT and FQDESV (reference sequence). CDR3: CASRSHWTGMVDTQYF. The CDR3 DNA sequence: TGTGCCAGCCGCTCCCACTGGACAGGAATGGTAGATACGCAGTATTTT.

This clonotype was detected ten times or more. J is TRBJ2-5 and V is TRBV28; perhaps TRBD1 as D (6 bases). V was trimmed by 1 base and J by 0 bases, leaving 12 bases between them. The length of the CDR3 is 16 residues. Germline V gene lookup returns CDR1 MDHEN and CDR2 SYDVKM. CDR3 sequence reads: CASSLYPRGYQETQYF. CDR3 in DNA: TGTGCCAGCAGTTTATACCCCAGGGGATACCAAGAGACCCAGTACTTC.

This clonotype was observed at least ten times. The rearrangement links TRBV28 to TRBJ2-1; D unresolved. Germline CDR1 reads MDHEN; CDR2 reads SYDVKM. V was pared by 6 bases and J by 0 bases, with 15 bases between. The CDR3 contains 16 residues. This CDR3 is CASRLSRFHSYNEQFF. The CDR3 bases are TGTGCCAGCAGACTGAGCCGATTCCACTCCTACAATGAGCAGTTCTTC.

This clonotype was picked up many times. The chain links TRBV6-5 to TRBJ2-2, with D possibly being TRBD1 (6 bases). CDR3 size: 16 residues. V lost 6 bases to trimming and J lost 4 bases, with 18 bases between them. From germline, CDR1 is MNHEY and CDR2 SVGAGI. The CDR3 DNA reads TGTGCCAGCAGAAGGGTTGGGGGCGCCGGCACCGGGGAGCTGTTTTTT. Encoded protein: CASRRVGGAGTGELFF.

This clonotype has a handful of counts. The chain is built from TRBV3-1 and TRBJ1-6; 8 nucleotides match TRBD1. The germline CDR1 and CDR2 sequences are LGHDT and YNNKEL (reference sequence). CDR3 size: 17 residues. V lost 6 bases and J lost 0; bases outside the gene matches: 7. The CDR3 sequence: CASRRQGTSSYNSPLHF. The CDR3 DNA follows: TGTGCCAGCAGACGACAGGGGACGAGCTCCTATAATTCACCCCTCCACTTT.

The V and J genes are TRBV10-3 and TRBJ1-5, with unresolved D. Germline V gene lookup returns CDR1 ENHRY and CDR2 SYGVKD. V dropped 0 bases and J dropped 4 bases, with 10 bases sitting between them. The CDR3 runs 15 residues. Here the CDR3 DNA reads TGTGCCATCAGTGAGTCCGCGACCGGGAATCAGCCCCAGCATTTT. Its protein is CAISESATGNQPQHF.

This clonotype has just a few counts. The chain is built from TRBV29-1 and TRBJ1-3; TRBD1 matches 7 bases. Germline V gene sequence: CDR1 SQVTM, CDR2 ANQGSEA. This CDR3 is built from 13 residues. Trimming took 3 bases from V and 8 from J; bases not matched to a gene: 7. The CDR3 sequence is CSVETGISDTIYF. Here the CDR3 DNA reads TGCAGCGTTGAGACAGGGATTTCTGACACCATATATTTT.

This clonotype was picked up many times. This chain connects TRBV5-1 to TRBJ2-3; 11 nucleotides align to TRBD2. The germline V gene encodes CDR1 SGHRS and CDR2 YFSETQ. This CDR3 has 16 amino acids. With V trimmed by 4 bases and J by 4 bases, 8 bases remained unmatched. The CDR3 nucleotides read TGCGCCAGCAGCCAGAAACCGGGACTAGCGGCAGATACGCAGTATTTT. It translates to CASSQKPGLAADTQYF.

This clonotype was counted ten times or more. The V call is TRBV30, the J call TRBJ2-7, with TRBD1 matching 12 bases. The germline CDR1 and CDR2 sequences are GTSNPN and SVGIG (reference sequence). This CDR3 has 15 residues. V was pared by 5 bases and J by 6 bases, with 11 bases of the junction left unmatched. The CDR3 reads CAWEESGTGGLEQYF. Written as DNA, the CDR3 is TGTGCCTGGGAGGAATCCGGGACAGGGGGCCTCGAGCAGTACTTC.

Concerning this clonotype: Being one base from a much bigger clone, this may be a read error. The rearrangement joins TRBV6-1 to TRBJ2-2, with D hard to call. The ends were cut back, 5 bases at V and 5 bases at J, with 18 bases in the middle. The germline CDR1 and CDR2 sequences are MNHNS and SASEGT. The CDR3 has 16 residues. The CDR3 DNA reads as TGTGCCAGCAGTAGGCTGGTCACACGACGAACCGGGGAGCTGTTTTTT. Its translation: CASSRLVTRRTGELFF.

This clonotype was counted at least ten times. CDR3 coding DNA: TGCAGGACGACCAAAACCCCAACTTGGGAGGAGACCCAGTACTTC. Protein sequence: CRTTKTPTWEETQYF. The chain links TRBV29-1 to TRBJ2-5, with a possible D match to TRBD2 (5 bases). From germline, CDR1 is SQVTM and CDR2 ANQGSEA. This CDR3 region has 15 residues.

The V call is TRBV6-5, the J call TRBJ2-1; 9 positions match TRBD2. The CDR3 runs to 17 residues. With 4 bases clipped from V and 6 bases from J, the junction kept 13 bases outside the gene matches. CDR1 and CDR2 (germline): MNHEY, SVGAGI. CDR3 nucleotides: TGTGCCAGCAGTTCCACCCCCTTAGCGGGAGACTTCAATGAGCAGTTCTTC. It codes for CASSSTPLAGDFNEQFF.

This clonotype showed up many times. The V and J genes are TRBV20-1 and TRBJ2-7; 7 bases align to TRBD2. After removal of 4 bases from V and 5 bases from J, the junction contained 5 bases not matched to a gene. The V gene's germline CDR1 is DFQATT and CDR2 SNEGSKA (reference sequence). The CDR3 loop spans 12 amino acids. The CDR3 sequence: CSAISGIHEQYF. The CDR3 nucleotides read TGCAGTGCTATAAGCGGGATCCACGAGCAGTACTTC.

Note on this clonotype: With a much larger clone just one base away, this may be a read error. The genes are TRBV5-6 and TRBJ2-7; D is unclear. The germline V and J ends were trimmed by 3 bases and 2 bases, with 12 bases remaining between them. The CDR3 covers 14 residues. Germline V gene data show CDR1 as SGHDT and CDR2 as YYEEEE. In DNA, the CDR3 is TGTGCCAGCAGCTCCACAGCGTTCCCCTACGAGCAGTACTTC. It is translated as CASSSTAFPYEQYF.

V is TRBV14 and J is TRBJ2-3; the match to TRBD2 covers 11 bases. V was pared by 4 bases and J by 7 bases, with 25 bases of the junction left unmatched. The CDR3 spans 21 residues. The germline V gene encodes CDR1 SGHDN and CDR2 FVKESK. The CDR3 loop is CASSPQSTYTSIAGGPNTQYF. CDR3 bases: TGTGCCAGCAGCCCGCAATCAACCTACACAAGCATAGCGGGGGGGCCAAATACGCAGTATTTT. Drawing the rest from reference TRBV14 and TRBJ2-3, the complete variable domain is EAGVTQFPSHSVIEKGQTVTLRCDPISGHDNLYWYRRVMGKEIKFLLHFVKESKQDESGMPNNRFLAERTGGTYSTLKVQPAELEDSGVYFCASSPQSTYTSIAGGPNTQYFGPGTRLTVL.

This clonotype was counted ten times or more. The chain uses TRBV28 and TRBJ1-2; a weak D match, TRBD1 (6 bases). Germline V gene sequence: CDR1 MDHEN, CDR2 SYDVKM. CDR3 length: 11 amino acids. The ends were cut back, 6 bases at V and 7 bases at J, with 9 bases in the middle. CDR3 in DNA: TGTGCCAGCAGATCACAGGGTGGCTACACCTTC. Protein product: CASRSQGGYTF.